This is a list of T cell receptor beta chains from one sample in a study of cytomegalovirus exposure and HLA in healthy donors. The assay was immunoSEQ multiplex PCR, and TCRdb's table has in-frame clones only and misses some. The sample holds under 250,000 clones, approximately 78% seen once. Sequencing input: PBMCs. Receptor source: a woman aged 40 to 50 in good health and CMV-seronegative. The CDR3 runs from the conserved cysteine through the conserved F or W.

>TRBV7-9|16|TRBJ1-1
CASSQGQGARNTEAFF
>TRBV7-2|16|TRBJ2-7
CASSPTGTGISYEQYF
>TRBV10-3|16|TRBJ1-3
CAISSGHATSGNTIYF
>TRBV27|13|TRBJ2-7
CASRSTGTYEQYF
>TRBV30|14|TRBJ2-3
CAWSSGQGVDTQYF
>TRBV28|17|TRBJ2-3
CASSLSGALVGTDTQYF
>TRBV29-1|14|TRBJ2-2
CSVGQVLGTGELFF
>TRBV27|14|TRBJ1-6
CASRGISYNSPLHF
>TRBV4-1|14|TRBJ2-7
CASSPGTGSYEQYF
>TRBV19|15|TRBJ1-5
CASIDRTNSNQPQHF
>TRBV27|14|TRBJ1-5
CASSSILQGEPQHF
>TRBV30|11|TRBJ2-1
CAWGHLYEQFF
>TRBV7-2|13|TRBJ2-5
CASSLPGGETQYF
>TRBV2|15|TRBJ2-7
CASSEARRQSYEQYF
>TRBV5-8|15|TRBJ2-3
CASSFGRVSRDTQYF
>TRBV18|17|TRBJ1-1
CASSPTGGTVSNTEAFF
>TRBV19|16|TRBJ2-7
CASSPILYQDTYEQYF
>TRBV7-6|14|TRBJ2-2
CASSLASGPGELFF
>TRBV6-5|14|TRBJ2-7
CASSTGTGTDEQYF
>TRBV28|16|TRBJ2-1
CASSFTGGLGENEQFF
>TRBV7-9|13|TRBJ2-7
CASSLAGAPEQYF
>TRBV5-1|17|TRBJ2-2
CASNRGDTTLGTGELFF
>TRBV7-9|12|TRBJ2-1
CASSLDWREQFF
>TRBV19|15|TRBJ1-4
CASKPDRVYNEKLFF
>TRBV4-1|13|TRBJ2-7
CASSEEGSYEQYF
>TRBV5-1|16|TRBJ2-2
CASSLGLAGGTGELLF
>TRBV2|18|TRBJ2-2
CARNGGLGQGANTGELFF
>TRBV11-2|17|TRBJ2-1
CASSLALLADSYNEQFF
>TRBV5-1|13|TRBJ1-2
CASSSEGAYGYTF
>TRBV30|14|TRBJ1-2
CAWGQGRGVEGYTF
>TRBV7-3|15|TRBJ2-2
CASRSSAVGAGELFF
>TRBV27|15|TRBJ1-2
CASSDRTGGNYGYTF
>TRBV2|14|TRBJ1-1
CASTLLSGGTEAFF
>TRBV23-1|15|TRBJ1-5
CASRTGRTPNQPQHF
>TRBV27|15|TRBJ2-7
CASSEGQGYSYEQYF
>TRBV2|15|TRBJ1-2
CASEPQSLGRGGYTF
>TRBV6-6|13|TRBJ2-7
CASSPLINGGQYF
>TRBV27|17|TRBJ2-7
CASSQGTRLAPSYEQYF
>TRBV19|22|TRBJ2-6
CASSIFVLGTGEIIPGANVLTF
>TRBV4-1|15|TRBJ2-7
CASSPGLAGVYEQYF
>TRBV11-2|15|TRBJ2-3
CASNYDRRITDTQYF
>TRBV10-3|13|TRBJ1-1
CAISESAVSTAFF
>TRBV5-1|16|TRBJ1-4
CASSGGSGTGNEKLFF
>TRBV19|14|TRBJ1-1
CASRSGGSDTEAFF
>TRBV10-3|14|TRBJ2-3
CAISEGGFEYTQYF
>TRBV19|16|TRBJ1-1
CASSPLFGEMNTEAFF
>TRBV27|17|TRBJ2-1
CASSLFTPDSSYNEQFF
>TRBV11-1|13|TRBJ2-5
CASSISGGETQYF
>TRBV2|13|TRBJ2-5
CASSSGAGETQYF
>TRBV18|15|TRBJ2-7
CASSPPASGTGEQYF
>TRBV5-1|16|TRBJ1-2
CASSSGQGVRPEGYTF
>TRBV29-1|14|TRBJ2-2
CSVRTSGSSGELFF
>TRBV14|16|TRBJ2-1
CASSHLTSGIQGEQFF
>TRBV9|16|TRBJ2-1
CASSVETGGPWNEQFF
>TRBV6-1|15|TRBJ2-1
CASTNSDRAYNEQFF